These 24 T cell receptor beta chains came from one sample sequenced in a study of regulatory T cells in long-lasting Graves disease (dated by TCRdb to the early 2020s). The time point label here, explained by the study, means: persistent/refractory GD, antithyroid drugs over 5 years with positive TRAb. RNA was extracted from PBMCs in TRIzol for both TCR sequencing and RNA sequencing. The library was made by multiplex PCR. Sequenced on an Illumina HiSeq 4000. TCR beta libraries were built with iRepertoire HTBI primers and Arm-PCR amplification of CDR3 regions. The public reads were run again by TCRdb, first through fastp at Q25 and then through MiXCR, and only productive beta chains were kept. Rows with a matching CDR3 protein are joined into one entry that keeps the most common DNA and genes. For this sample there are about 430,000 distinct CDR3 sequences; around 20% appear just once. The ten largest clonotypes hold roughly 13% of the sample.

The sample in question was peripheral blood mononuclear cells (PBMCs), obtained when the disease was refractory, from a patient treated with antithyroid drugs. The receptor source for this set is a female donor with Graves disease.

This clonotype has a count of ten or more. This chain joins TRBV18 and TRBJ1-4; 7 nucleotides match TRBD1. V lost 2 bases and J lost 8; bases outside the gene matches: 8. The CDR3 extends over 15 amino acids. The germline V gene has CDR1 KGHSH and CDR2 LQKENI. The CDR3 region has the DNA TGTGCCAGCTCACCAGACAGGGAGGTGAACGAAAAACTGTTTTTT. Its translation is CASSPDREVNEKLFF.

The chain links TRBV18 to TRBJ2-2; 10 bases are shared with TRBD2. The CDR3 sequence is 16 residues long. The V gene's germline CDR1 is KGHSH and CDR2 LQKENI. J gave up 7 bases and V 0 bases, and 5 bases lay outside the gene matches. The CDR3 DNA follows: TGTGCCAGCTCACCACCCGGCGCTAGCGGGAGCGGGGAGCTGTTTTTT. This gives the protein CASSPPGASGSGELFF.

There are a few counts of this clonotype. The chain recombines TRBV24-1 with TRBJ2-3, with D perhaps TRBD1 (5 bases). With 3 bases removed from V and 2 bases from J, the gap between germline ends came to 17 bases. The CDR3 has 17 amino acids. Germline CDR1 and CDR2: KGHDR and SFDVKD. Written as DNA, the CDR3 is TGTGCCACCAGTGATCAAGCGACCTTGGGGCTCACAGATACGCAGTATTTT. It is translated as CATSDQATLGLTDTQYF.

This clonotype was seen a handful of times. This rearrangement joins TRBV19 to TRBJ2-7; D perhaps matches TRBD1 (7 bases). The CDR3 has 15 amino acids. From germline, CDR1 is LNHDA and CDR2 SQIVND (reference sequence). V was trimmed by 7 bases and J by 1 base, leaving 17 bases between them. This CDR3 is CASTSRQGGSYEQYF. The DNA for the CDR3 is TGTGCCAGTACCTCAAGACAGGGAGGATCCTACGAGCAGTACTTC.

A word on this clonotype: A single base separates this from a much larger clone, so it may be a read error. The V and J genes are TRBV6-1 and TRBJ1-1, with 10 bases lining up with TRBD1. The CDR3 length is 15 residues. V was pared by 8 bases and J by 0 bases, with 6 bases of the junction left unmatched. Germline-derived CDR1 and CDR2 are MNHNS and SASEGT. CDR3 protein: CASRTGGSMNTEAFF. As DNA, the CDR3 is TGTGCCAGCCGGACAGGGGGGTCCATGAACACTGAAGCTTTCTTT.

About this clonotype: This may be a read error: a much more frequent sequence differs by one nucleotide. This sequence joins TRBV10-3 and TRBJ1-1; 11 nucleotides align to TRBD1. The CDR3 consists of 15 residues. Germline V gene sequence: CDR1 ENHRY, CDR2 SYGVKD. The chain's CDR3 is CAISGSDRGLTEASF. CDR3 nucleotide sequence: TGTGCCATCAGTGGGTCGGACAGGGGGCTCACTGAAGCTTCCTTT.

The V and J genes are TRBV12-3 or TRBV12-4 and TRBJ2-5, with 14 bases lining up with TRBD2. The CDR3 is 15 residues long. V shed 6 bases, J shed 4 bases, and the junction held 4 bases outside the gene matches. CDR3 bases: TGTGCCAGCAGGGAAGGACTAGCGGGAGGAGAGACCCAGTACTTC. It yields the protein CASREGLAGGETQYF.

On this clonotype: This may stem from a read error, because a much larger clone lies one nucleotide away. The V gene is TRBV12-3 or TRBV12-4, the J gene TRBJ2-7, with D hard to call. The length of the CDR3 is 13 residues. The V gene lost 2 bases and the J gene lost 6 bases, with 11 bases spanning the gap. CDR3 protein: CASSLSLGVEQYF. CDR3 nucleotide sequence: TGTGCCAGCAGTTTATCCCTGGGCGTCGAGCAGTACTTC.

At least ten counts were recorded for this clonotype. This sequence joins TRBV28 and TRBJ1-6, with unresolved D. Germline-derived CDR1 and CDR2 are MDHEN and SYDVKM. This CDR3 has 15 residues. V was pared by 5 bases and J by 8 bases, with 16 bases between. The CDR3 sequence is CASSTLSSQHSPLHF. CDR3 DNA: TGTGCCAGCAGTACCCTGTCTAGTCAGCATTCACCCCTCCACTTT.

In this sample, this clonotype turned up a few times. This sequence joins TRBV14 and TRBJ2-1, with 10 bases lining up with TRBD1. CDR1 and CDR2 from the germline V gene are SGHDN and FVKESK. The V gene end was trimmed by 2 bases and the J gene end by 9 bases; junction bases not matched to a gene: 4. This CDR3 region has 14 residues. The CDR3 nucleotides are TGTGCCAGCAGCCAACTGACAGGGGGCGGTGAGCAGTTCTTC. Translation: CASSQLTGGGEQFF. The complete variable domain, with remaining parts taken from reference TRBV14 and TRBJ2-1, reads EAGVTQFPSHSVIEKGQTVTLRCDPISGHDNLYWYRRVMGKEIKFLLHFVKESKQDESGMPNNRFLAERTGGTYSTLKVQPAELEDSGVYFCASSQLTGGGEQFFGPGTRLTVL.

As for this clonotype: A single base separates this from a much larger clone, so it may be a read error. The V gene is TRBV6-2 or TRBV6-3, the J gene TRBJ2-7; D unclear. The CDR3 is 15 residues long. The V gene's germline CDR1 is MNHEY and CDR2 SVGEGT. The CDR3 DNA follows: TGTGCCAGCAGTGAACGAGGCGGCAGCTCCCACGAGCAGTACTTC. Protein: CASSERGGSSHEQYF.

This clonotype showed up many times. This chain connects TRBV5-6 to TRBJ2-7; no reliable D call. V dropped 5 bases and J dropped 2 bases, with 14 bases sitting between them. The CDR3 is made up of 14 amino acids. Looked up from germline, CDR1 is SGHDT and CDR2 is YYEEEE. The CDR3 coding sequence is TGTGCCAGCAGTCCCCGGGTACCGACCTACGAGCAGTACTTC. It yields the protein CASSPRVPTYEQYF. Drawing the rest from reference TRBV5-6 and TRBJ2-7, the complete variable domain is DAGVTQSPTHLIKTRGQQVTLRCSPKSGHDTVSWYQQALGQGPQFIFQYYEEEERQRGNFPDRFSGHQFPNYSSELNVNALLLGDSALYLCASSPRVPTYEQYFGPGTRLTVT.

This clonotype was observed many times. J is TRBJ2-5 and V is TRBV7-8; D may match TRBD1 or TRBD2 (5 bases each). CDR1 and CDR2 from the germline V gene are SGHVS and FQNEAQ. The CDR3 has 14 amino acids. V was pared by 3 bases and J by 2 bases, with 10 bases between. In DNA form, the CDR3 reads TGTGCCAGCAGCTTGCCTGGGGGTCAAGAGACCCAGTACTTC. Residues: CASSLPGGQETQYF.

This clonotype was observed a handful of times. The genes are TRBV7-9 and TRBJ2-6; D is unclear. V shed 5 bases and J shed 1 base, with 9 bases lying between them. CDR3 length: 15 residues. Per germline, CDR1 SEHNR and CDR2 FQNEAQ (reference sequence). CDR3 protein: CASSPGRSGANVLTF. The CDR3 nucleotides read TGTGCCAGCAGCCCCGGACGATCTGGGGCCAACGTCCTGACTTTC.

The rearrangement joins TRBV29-1 to TRBJ2-7; possible D gene TRBD2, 6 bases. This CDR3 has 13 residues. V was shortened by 5 bases and J by 3 bases, with 14 bases between the two germline ends. Germline CDR1 is SQVTM and CDR2 is ANQGSEA. The CDR3 is CSVSGGQFYEQYF. In DNA form, the CDR3 reads TGCAGCGTTTCCGGGGGTCAATTCTACGAGCAGTACTTC.

This clonotype has just a few counts. CDR3 nucleotide sequence: TGTGCCAGCAGCCCGGACAGGAGGAACACCGGGGAGCTGTTTTTT. It is translated as CASSPDRRNTGELFF. The chain joins TRBV14 to TRBJ2-2; 7 nucleotides match TRBD1. The CDR3 is made up of 15 amino acids. Unmatched junction bases numbered 3, after V lost 4 bases and J lost 1 base. Germline V lookup: CDR1 SGHDN, CDR2 FVKESK.

Comment on this clonotype: This may be a read error, as it is one base from a much larger clone. Here the CDR3 reads CASRTEINTEAFF. CDR3 in DNA: TGTGCCTCCCGGACCGAGATAAACACTGAAGCTTTCTTT. The J gene is TRBJ1-1, the V gene TRBV10-3; D ambiguous. Germline CDR1 reads ENHRY; CDR2 reads SYGVKD. The V end lost 11 bases, the J end lost 2 bases, and 15 bases lay between the germline ends. The CDR3 runs to 13 residues.

This clonotype has at least ten counts. The chain is built from TRBV6-1 and TRBJ2-7, with D maybe TRBD1 (6 bases). V lost 8 bases to trimming and J lost 7 bases, with 18 bases between them. The length of the CDR3 is 13 residues. Germline V CDR1 and CDR2: MNHNS, SASEGT. CDR3 bases: TGTGCCAGCGGCCGGACAGCCTCCGGGGAGCAGTACTTC. This sequence encodes CASGRTASGEQYF.

J is TRBJ2-7 and V is TRBV27; no clear D. CDR3 size: 19 residues. Between the trimmed V and J ends, which lost 4 bases and 0 bases, there was a span of 25 bases. Germline CDR1 reads MNHEY; CDR2 reads SMNVEV (reference sequence). The CDR3 loop reads CASSYVFVGPLDDSYEQYF. The DNA for the CDR3 is TGTGCCAGCAGTTACGTGTTTGTTGGGCCCCTGGACGACTCCTACGAGCAGTACTTC.

This clonotype was observed a few times. The chain couples TRBV5-6 to TRBJ2-7, with a tentative D call TRBD2 (5 bases). The CDR3 has 17 residues. V was shortened by 3 bases and J by 0 bases, with 19 bases between the two germline ends. The germline CDR1 and CDR2 sequences are SGHDT and YYEEEE. The CDR3 spells CASSSIGGLMSSYEQYF. CDR3 sequence (DNA): TGTGCCAGCAGCTCGATAGGCGGACTGATGAGCTCCTACGAGCAGTACTTC. Variable domain in full (rest from reference TRBV5-6 and TRBJ2-7): DAGVTQSPTHLIKTRGQQVTLRCSPKSGHDTVSWYQQALGQGPQFIFQYYEEEERQRGNFPDRFSGHQFPNYSSELNVNALLLGDSALYLCASSSIGGLMSSYEQYFGPGTRLTVT.

The chain carries TRBV6-1 and TRBJ2-7, with 16 bases fitting TRBD2. Unmatched junction bases numbered 9, after V lost 4 bases and J lost 6 bases. This CDR3 is 17 amino acids long. Germline lookup yields CDR1 MNHNS and CDR2 SASEGT. The CDR3 reads CASSGSGLAGGPGEQYF. The CDR3 coding sequence is TGTGCCAGCAGTGGGTCGGGACTAGCGGGAGGGCCAGGCGAGCAGTACTTC.

The sample holds a few counts of this clonotype. The rearrangement joins TRBV27 to TRBJ2-2; D gene unclear. Trimming took off 9 bases at V and 5 bases at J, with 7 bases between the two ends. Germline CDR1 is MNHEY and CDR2 is SMNVEV (reference sequence). The CDR3 consists of 11 residues. CDR3 nucleotide sequence: TGTGCCAGTTTAGGGACCGGGGAGCTGTTTTTT. Its translation: CASLGTGELFF.

This clonotype has just a few counts. This chain uses TRBV2 with TRBJ1-2; D ambiguous. The CDR3 consists of 12 residues. CDR1 and CDR2 from the germline V gene are SNHLY and FYNNEI. Between the trimmed V and J ends, which lost 4 bases and 5 bases, there was a span of 8 bases. CDR3 loop: CASSGERYGYTF. CDR3 coding DNA: TGTGCCAGCAGTGGAGAGAGATATGGCTACACCTTC.

As for this clonotype: Just one base apart from a much larger clone, this may be a read error. V usage is TRBV28 and J usage is TRBJ1-2; no clear D gene. This CDR3 has 12 amino acids. CDR1 MDHEN and CDR2 SYDVKM come from the germline V gene. V dropped 3 bases and J dropped 4 bases, with 6 bases sitting between them. CDR3 sequence: CASSFITYGYTF. CDR3 bases: TGTGCCAGCAGTTTTATTACCTATGGCTACACCTTC.